A single sample gave rise to the 32 T cell receptor beta chains below, sequenced in a study of blood T cell repertoires in COVID-19 (TCRdb year 2020). To prepare the library, the immunoSEQ multiplex PCR assay was applied. The table comes from immuneACCESS by way of TCRdb, which keeps in-frame sequences with V and J called. Part of the clones is missing from these tables; in studies checked, under half for an unresolved V gene and the rest for unknown reasons. Counted in this sample were approximately 210,000 clones; around four fifths of them appeared once. The ten most abundant clones make up approximately 0.9% of the sample. Sequenced input: peripheral blood. The origin of the receptors is a man aged 60 to 75 with COVID-19, enrolled during active disease.

The rearrangement uses TRBV29-1 and TRBJ1-1; TRBD1 matches at 9 bases. The V gene's germline CDR1 is SQVTM and CDR2 ANQGSEA. This CDR3 has 11 residues. Unmatched junction bases numbered 4, after V lost 7 bases and J lost 7 bases. CDR3 coding DNA: TGCAGCGGGGACAGGGACGGTGAAGCTTTCTTT. It is translated as CSGDRDGEAFF.

The chain has TRBV30 and TRBJ1-1; D is unclear. Trimming left V 5 bases short and J 7 bases short, with 17 bases between. The CDR3 contains 13 residues. Germline V lookup: CDR1 GTSNPN, CDR2 SVGIG (reference sequence). This CDR3 reads CAWSLQSSGEAFF. In DNA, the CDR3 is TGTGCCTGGTCATTACAGTCGAGCGGTGAAGCTTTCTTT. Filled out from reference TRBV30 and TRBJ1-1, the complete variable domain reads SQTIHQWPATLVQPVGSPLSLECTVEGTSNPNLYWYRQAAGRGLQLLFYSVGIGQISSEVPQNLSASRPQDRQFILSSKKLLLSDSGFYLCAWSLQSSGEAFFGQGTRLTVV.

This rearrangement joins TRBV2 to TRBJ1-1, with D possibly TRBD1 on 5 matching bases. This CDR3 comprises 14 residues. Per the germline V gene, CDR1 is SNHLY and CDR2 is FYNNEI. V was clipped by 5 bases and J by 3 bases, with 13 bases between them. CDR3: CASSPLTAYTEAFF. CDR3 DNA: TGTGCCAGCAGTCCCCTGACAGCTTACACTGAAGCTTTCTTT.

Comments on this clone: The junction shows a germline mismatch at one end, possibly a read error. The chain employs TRBV4-3 and TRBJ1-1; the D is unclear. The CDR3 is 15 amino acids. Germline CDR1 reads LGHNA; CDR2 reads YSLEER. CDR3 bases: TGCGCCAGCAGCCAAGATAGAGCGCAGAACACTGAAGTTTTCTTT. It yields the protein CASSQDRAQNTEVFF.

In the case of this clone: The junction shows a germline mismatch at one end, possibly a read error. J is TRBJ2-1 and V is TRBV5-1, with 11 nucleotides matching TRBD2. The CDR3 consists of 16 residues. Per germline, CDR1 SGHRS and CDR2 YFSETQ. CDR3 protein: CASSPTGTSGDNGQFF. For the CDR3, the DNA is TGCGCCAGCAGCCCCACCGGGACTAGCGGTGACAATGGGCAGTTCTTC.

This clone was detected only a few times. V is TRBV5-1 and J is TRBJ2-3, with D perhaps TRBD1 (5 bases). Germline V gene data show CDR1 as SGHRS and CDR2 as YFSETQ. The CDR3 consists of 15 residues. V lost 2 bases and J lost 2, with 12 bases in between. CDR3 in amino acids: CASSFADTLTDTQYF. CDR3 DNA sequence: TGCGCCAGCAGCTTCGCGGACACACTCACAGATACGCAGTATTTT.

The rearrangement links TRBV4-3 to TRBJ1-2; TRBD1 matches 8 bases. Germline CDR1 and CDR2: LGHNA and YSLEER. Trimming took 3 bases from V and 1 from J; bases not matched to a gene: 7. CDR3 length equals 16 residues. In DNA, the CDR3 is TGCGCCAGCAGCCATGTAGGGACAGGAGGTAACTATGGCTACACCTTC. Protein product: CASSHVGTGGNYGYTF.

The chain links TRBV5-1 to TRBJ2-2; 10 bases align to TRBD1. The V gene end was trimmed by 4 bases and the J gene end by 4 bases; junction bases not matched to a gene: 10. Germline V gives CDR1 SGHRS, CDR2 YFSETQ. This CDR3 region has 17 residues. The CDR3 bases are TGCGCCAGCAGCGCAAATCCGGGACAGGGGAGCACCGGGGAGCTGTTTTTT. This sequence encodes CASSANPGQGSTGELFF.

This sequence joins TRBV10-3 and TRBJ2-3; D gene uncertain. The CDR3 runs to 14 residues. CDR1 and CDR2 (germline): ENHRY, SYGVKD. V lost 5 bases to trimming and J lost 2 bases, with 11 bases between them. The CDR3 nucleotides read TGTGCCATCAGTCCTACCCGAAACACAGATACGCAGTATTTT. It translates to CAISPTRNTDTQYF.

V and J are TRBV18 and TRBJ1-2, with TRBD1 as a possible D gene (6 bases). From germline, CDR1 is KGHSH and CDR2 LQKENI. The length of the CDR3 is 14 residues. The V end was cut by 5 bases, the J end by 6 bases, with 16 bases between. Here the CDR3 reads CASSSGPGANGYTF. Here the CDR3 DNA reads TGTGCCAGCTCATCAGGGCCAGGGGCCAATGGCTACACCTTC.

V and J are TRBV25-1 and TRBJ1-2, with 7 bases fitting TRBD1. The CDR3 spans 13 residues. Per germline, CDR1 MGHDK and CDR2 SYGVNS. Trimming cost V 2 bases and J 8 bases; bases outside gene matches: 5. The CDR3 here is CASSEIQGQGYTF. CDR3 sequence (DNA): TGTGCCAGCAGTGAAATACAGGGGCAGGGCTACACCTTC.

This clone appeared once. The rearrangement uses TRBV6-5 and TRBJ1-6; D is unresolved. Trimming pared 6 bases from V and 10 bases from J, leaving 19 bases between. Germline CDR1 and CDR2: MNHEY and SVGAGI. The CDR3 extends over 15 amino acids. The CDR3 sequence is CASSAREVSSSPLHF. CDR3 bases: TGTGCCAGCAGCGCTAGGGAGGTTAGCAGCTCACCCCTCCACTTT.

This chain connects TRBV7-9 to TRBJ1-1; 7 positions agree with TRBD1. The germline CDR1 and CDR2 sequences are SEHNR and FQNEAQ (reference sequence). The ends lost 5 bases at V and 0 bases at J; junction bases unmatched: 3. This CDR3 region has 14 residues. The CDR3 sequence: CASSHGQVNTEAFF. The CDR3 nucleotides read TGTGCCAGCAGCCATGGACAGGTGAACACTGAAGCTTTCTTT.

The J gene is TRBJ2-1, the V gene TRBV7-2; D is possibly TRBD1 (5 bases). The CDR3 consists of 14 residues. V dropped 5 bases and J dropped 5 bases, with 13 bases sitting between them. From germline, CDR1 is SGHTA and CDR2 FQGNSA. The CDR3 bases are TGTGCCAGCAGCATATCAGTGGGGCACAATGAGCAGTTCTTC. Translated, it gives CASSISVGHNEQFF.

The V gene is TRBV27, the J gene TRBJ1-5, with D unresolved. The V gene lost 3 bases and the J gene lost 6 bases, with 12 bases spanning the gap. CDR1 and CDR2 from the germline V gene are MNHEY and SMNVEV (reference sequence). The CDR3 loop spans 14 amino acids. The CDR3 DNA reads TGTGCCAGCAGTTTGGGCGAGCCCCCTCAGCCCCAGCATTTT. This sequence encodes CASSLGEPPQPQHF.

The chain carries TRBV7-9 and TRBJ2-7; tentatively, D is TRBD2 (6 bases). Trimming took 7 bases from V and 2 from J, leaving 18 bases between them. Germline CDR1 and CDR2: SEHNR and FQNEAQ (reference sequence). CDR3 size: 15 residues. The CDR3 loop reads CASINNGRLTYEQYF. Here the CDR3 DNA reads TGTGCCAGCATTAACAACGGGAGACTGACCTACGAGCAGTACTTC.

For this clone: Other DNA sequences within the sample encode an identical CDR3. The J gene is TRBJ1-1, the V gene TRBV6-2 or TRBV6-3; TRBD1 might be the D (5 bases). This CDR3 has 14 amino acids. Looked up from germline, CDR1 is MNHEY and CDR2 is SVGEGT. Trimming removed 0 bases from V and 3 bases from J, with 8 bases in between. CDR3 nucleotide sequence: TGTGCCAGCAGTTACTCAAGGGGCCACACTGAAGCTTTCTTT. Its protein product is CASSYSRGHTEAFF.

As for this clone: Relative to the germline gene, one junction end is altered; a read error may explain this. Other nucleotide sequences from this sample produce the same CDR3. The chain joins TRBV19 to TRBJ2-1, with 12 bases aligning to TRBD2. This CDR3 comprises 20 residues. Germline CDR1 reads LNHDA; CDR2 reads SQIVND (reference sequence). The CDR3 DNA reads TGTGCCAGTAGTATTAGGATCGGGACTAGCGGGCTCAGCTCCTACAATGAGCAATTCTTC. It specifies CASSIRIGTSGLSSYNEQFF.

The rearrangement joins TRBV28 to TRBJ2-1, with TRBD2 identical over 12 bases. V lost 10 bases, J lost 2 bases, and 9 bases stayed unmatched. The CDR3 is 16 residues long. Germline values: CDR1 MDHEN, CDR2 SYDVKM. CDR3 protein: CATETSGSTTYNEQFF. The CDR3 nucleotides are TGTGCCACAGAGACTAGCGGGAGCACTACCTACAATGAGCAGTTCTTC. Using reference TRBV28 and TRBJ2-1 for the parts outside the CDR3, the full variable domain is DVKVTQSSRYLVKRTGEKVFLECVQDMDHENMFWYRQDPGLGLRLIYFSYDVKMKEKGDIPEGYSVSREKKERFSLILESASTNQTSMYLCATETSGSTTYNEQFFGPGTRLTVL.

V usage is TRBV30 and J usage is TRBJ2-5; 8 nucleotides agree with TRBD1. J lost 1 base, V lost 2 bases, and 6 bases had no gene match. Looked up from germline, CDR1 is GTSNPN and CDR2 is SVGIG (reference sequence). The CDR3 covers 15 residues. CDR3 coding DNA: TGTGCCTGGAGTCCCGGGACAGGACTCCAAGAGACCCAGTACTTC. Protein sequence: CAWSPGTGLQETQYF. The full variable domain, in which reference TRBV30 and TRBJ2-5 provide the parts outside the CDR3, is SQTIHQWPATLVQPVGSPLSLECTVEGTSNPNLYWYRQAAGRGLQLLFYSVGIGQISSEVPQNLSASRPQDRQFILSSKKLLLSDSGFYLCAWSPGTGLQETQYFGPGTRLLVL.

This chain connects TRBV5-1 to TRBJ2-1, with 10 bases that match TRBD2. This CDR3 has 17 residues. Germline loops: CDR1 SGHRS, CDR2 YFSETQ. The junction had 4 bases not matched to a gene; V was cut back by 1 base and J by 0 bases. CDR3 region: CASSLKSSGSSYNEQFF. The CDR3 coding sequence is TGCGCCAGCAGCTTGAAGTCTAGCGGGAGCTCCTACAATGAGCAGTTCTTC.

The rearrangement links TRBV5-8 to TRBJ1-1, with a possible D match to TRBD1 (6 bases). V lost 0 bases to trimming and J lost 10 bases, with 10 bases between them. The CDR3 consists of 12 residues. CDR1 and CDR2 (germline): SGHTS, YDEGEE. The DNA of the CDR3 is TGTGCCAGCAGCTTGGCGGGGGGCTTAGCTTTCTTT. Amino acid sequence: CASSLAGGLAFF.

This sequence joins TRBV6-5 and TRBJ1-5, with D possibly matching TRBD1 (6 bases). The CDR3 covers 14 residues. Trimming removed 8 bases at V and 1 base at J, with 12 bases between. The V gene's germline CDR1 is MNHEY and CDR2 SVGAGI. CDR3 coding DNA: TGTGCCAGCGGGGGGGCGAGAAGCAATCAGCCCCAGCATTTT. Translating gives CASGGARSNQPQHF.

The CDR3 loop reads CASSSSDRNQPQHF. The CDR3 DNA reads as TGTGCCAGCAGTTCAAGCGACAGGAATCAGCCCCAGCATTTT. The chain has TRBV6-6 and TRBJ1-5, with D possibly matching TRBD1 (6 bases). This CDR3 comprises 14 residues. Between the trimmed V and J ends, which lost 4 bases and 4 bases, there was a span of 11 bases. Germline CDR1 MNHNY, CDR2 SVGAGI (reference sequence).

This chain links TRBV10-2 with TRBJ1-2; 8 bases agree with TRBD1. Germline V gene sequence: CDR1 WSHSY, CDR2 SAAADI. Trimming cost V 2 bases and J 5 bases; bases outside gene matches: 7. The CDR3 contains 15 residues. As DNA, the CDR3 is TGCGCCAGCAGTGAGGGCAGGGGGCAAATTTATGGCTACACCTTC. This sequence encodes CASSEGRGQIYGYTF.

The V gene is TRBV2, the J gene TRBJ2-2; TRBD1 matches at 7 bases. The CDR3 totals 14 residues. The germline V gene encodes CDR1 SNHLY and CDR2 FYNNEI. V gave up 6 bases and J gave up 0 bases; unmatched junction bases: 1. The chain's CDR3 is CASRGTANTGELFF. For the CDR3, the DNA is TGTGCCAGCAGAGGGACAGCGAACACCGGGGAGCTGTTTTTT.

The V call is TRBV30, the J call TRBJ1-5; 9 bases agree with TRBD1. Germline loops: CDR1 GTSNPN, CDR2 SVGIG (reference sequence). The junction had 3 bases not matched to a gene; V was cut back by 0 bases and J by 3 bases. The CDR3 length is 15 residues. In DNA form, the CDR3 reads TGTGCCTGGAGTGTGGGGACAGGGTACAATCAGCCCCAGCATTTT. Its translation: CAWSVGTGYNQPQHF.

The chain couples TRBV14 to TRBJ1-3; D call uncertain. The CDR3 is 16 residues long. Trimming cost V 1 base and J 0 bases, with 10 bases left between them. Germline CDR1 and CDR2: SGHDN and FVKESK. The CDR3 DNA reads TGTGCCAGCAGCCAAGCTCGAAGCCACTCTGGAAACACCATATATTTT. It translates to CASSQARSHSGNTIYF.

The chain links TRBV6-6 to TRBJ1-1, with D tentatively TRBD1 (6 bases). Germline V gene lookup returns CDR1 MNHNY and CDR2 SVGAGI (reference sequence). This CDR3 comprises 12 residues. The germline V and J ends were trimmed by 10 bases and 0 bases, with 9 bases remaining between them. The chain's CDR3 is CATYRVNTEAFF. Written as DNA, the CDR3 is TGTGCCACCTACAGGGTGAACACTGAAGCTTTCTTT.

This chain links TRBV18 with TRBJ1-1, with TRBD1 as a possible D gene (6 bases). The CDR3 has 13 amino acids. The germline CDR1 and CDR2 sequences are KGHSH and LQKENI. The germline V and J ends were trimmed by 5 bases and 4 bases, with 11 bases remaining between them. In DNA, the CDR3 is TGTGCCAGCTCAGGGATACAGGGCACTGAAGCTTTCTTT. Its protein is CASSGIQGTEAFF. Combining the CDR3 with reference TRBV18 and TRBJ1-1 gives the whole variable domain NAGVMQNPRHLVRRRGQEARLRCSPMKGHSHVYWYRQLPEEGLKFMVYLQKENIIDESGMPKERFSAEFPKEGPSILRIQQVVRGDSAAYFCASSGIQGTEAFFGQGTRLTVV.

CDR3 sequence: CASSLDHNEQFF. The DNA of the CDR3 is TGTGCCAGCAGCCTAGACCACAATGAGCAGTTCTTC. The J gene is TRBJ2-1, the V gene TRBV2; D unresolved. Trimming removed 6 bases from V and 5 bases from J, with 8 bases in between. The germline gives CDR1 SNHLY, CDR2 FYNNEI. This CDR3 is built from 12 residues.

CDR3 region: CATSRDGTGGYTF. Here the CDR3 DNA reads TGTGCCACCAGCAGAGATGGGACAGGTGGCTACACCTTC. This rearrangement joins TRBV15 to TRBJ1-2, with 8 positions matching TRBD1. The CDR3 length is 13 residues. Trimming removed 0 bases from V and 7 bases from J; junction bases left unmatched: 1. Germline loops: CDR1 LNHNV, CDR2 YYDKDF (reference sequence). Together with reference TRBV15 and TRBJ1-2, the CDR3 gives the full variable domain: DAMVIQNPRYQVTQFGKPVTLSCSQTLNHNVMYWYQQKSSQAPKLLFHYYDKDFNNEADTPDNFQSRRPNTSFCFLDIRSPGLGDTAMYLCATSRDGTGGYTFGSGTRLTVV.